A selection of T cell receptor beta chains follows, all from one sample in a study of CD8 T cells in ankylosing spondylitis. TCRdb fed the 5' RACE reads into MiXCR, producing one record per CDR3 protein. The sample consists of almost 400,000 distinct CDR3 sequences, about 22% of them appearing once. The sample was blood, either unsorted or a sorted T cell fraction (not recorded which). Receptors originate from a male donor with ankylosing spondylitis. Both conserved end residues are part of each CDR3. Each record gives: V gene, clone size, D gene, J gene, CDR3 protein, CDR3 DNA. A D gene is named only where the DNA matches it firmly. Clone sizes are given selectively: once, few, many, or a class where the clone is expanded.

v_call: TRBV7-6; clone_size: -; d_call: TRBD2; j_call: TRBJ2-3; cdr3_aa: CASSRMAGGGTDTQYF; cdr3_nt: TGTGCCAGCAGCCGTATGGCGGGAGGAGGCACAGATACGCAGTATTTT
v_call: TRBV5-1; clone_size: many; d_call: TRBD1; j_call: TRBJ1-6; cdr3_aa: CASSSYRGIDSPLHF; cdr3_nt: TGCGCCAGCAGCTCGTACAGGGGAATTGATTCACCCCTCCACTTT
v_call: TRBV4-2; clone_size: -; d_call: -; j_call: TRBJ1-1; cdr3_aa: CASSQVGGYENTEAFF; cdr3_nt: TGTGCCAGCAGCCAAGTTGGGGGATATGAGAACACTGAAGCTTTCTTT
v_call: TRBV7-8; clone_size: few; d_call: -; j_call: TRBJ2-5; cdr3_aa: CASNGKQETQYF; cdr3_nt: TGTGCCAGCAACGGGAAGCAAGAGACCCAGTACTTC
v_call: TRBV4-1; clone_size: many; d_call: TRBD2; j_call: TRBJ2-1; cdr3_aa: CASSQDRGLAQFF; cdr3_nt: TGCGCCAGCAGCCAAGATCGGGGACTAGCGCAGTTCTTC
v_call: TRBV7-2; clone_size: few; d_call: -; j_call: TRBJ2-5; cdr3_aa: CASSLSLAGGETQYF; cdr3_nt: TGTGCCAGCAGCTTATCGTTAGCAGGCGGAGAGACCCAGTACTTC
v_call: TRBV5-8; clone_size: -; d_call: TRBD2; j_call: TRBJ2-7; cdr3_aa: CASTLRLAGYTSYEQYF; cdr3_nt: TGTGCCAGCACCCTGAGGCTAGCGGGATACACCTCCTACGAGCAGTACTTC
v_call: TRBV11-2; clone_size: -; d_call: -; j_call: TRBJ2-5; cdr3_aa: CASSRASQETQYF; cdr3_nt: TGTGCCAGCAGCCGGGCGTCCCAAGAGACCCAGTACTTC
v_call: TRBV25-1; clone_size: -; d_call: -; j_call: TRBJ2-3; cdr3_aa: CASSRVLSGTDTQYF; cdr3_nt: TGTGCCAGCTCCAGGGTTCTTTCCGGCACAGATACGCAGTATTTT
v_call: TRBV10-3; clone_size: few; d_call: -; j_call: TRBJ1-4; cdr3_aa: CAISEGATNEKLFF; cdr3_nt: TGTGCCATCAGTGAAGGGGCAACTAATGAAAAACTGTTTTTT
v_call: TRBV7-3; clone_size: -; d_call: -; j_call: TRBJ2-2; cdr3_aa: CASSLQGTENTGELFF; cdr3_nt: TGTGCCAGCAGCTTACAAGGGACCGAGAACACCGGGGAGCTGTTTTTT
v_call: TRBV14; clone_size: few; d_call: -; j_call: TRBJ2-7; cdr3_aa: CASSRRGGAESYEQYF; cdr3_nt: TGTGCCAGCAGCCGAAGAGGGGGAGCAGAGTCCTACGAGCAGTACTTC
v_call: TRBV7-9; clone_size: few; d_call: -; j_call: TRBJ2-7; cdr3_aa: CASSIGVAYEQYF; cdr3_nt: TGTGCCAGCAGCATCGGGGTTGCCTACGAGCAGTACTTC
v_call: TRBV7-2; clone_size: few; d_call: TRBD2; j_call: TRBJ2-3; cdr3_aa: CASSLGPSGGPDTQYF; cdr3_nt: TGTGCCAGCAGCTTAGGGCCTAGCGGGGGCCCAGATACGCAGTATTTT
v_call: TRBV20-1; clone_size: -; d_call: TRBD1; j_call: TRBJ1-1; cdr3_aa: CSATKGQGISETEAFF; cdr3_nt: TGCAGTGCTACCAAGGGACAGGGCATTAGTGAAACTGAAGCTTTCTTT
v_call: TRBV6-2/TRBV6-3; clone_size: once; d_call: -; j_call: TRBJ2-7; cdr3_aa: CASRSPGTVSYEQYF; cdr3_nt: TGTGCCAGCAGGTCACCCGGGACCGTTTCCTACGAGCAGTACTTC
v_call: TRBV29-1; clone_size: -; d_call: -; j_call: TRBJ1-2; cdr3_aa: CSVESQGVHYGYTF; cdr3_nt: TGCAGCGTTGAATCGCAGGGTGTGCACTATGGCTACACCTTC
v_call: TRBV6-5; clone_size: -; d_call: -; j_call: TRBJ2-2; cdr3_aa: CASSYVGRGYTGELFF; cdr3_nt: TGTGCCAGCAGTTACGTCGGCAGGGGCTACACCGGGGAGCTGTTTTTT
v_call: TRBV29-1; clone_size: many; d_call: -; j_call: TRBJ2-1; cdr3_aa: CSVEDLTEAYNEQFF; cdr3_nt: TGCAGCGTTGAAGATCTTACGGAAGCCTACAATGAGCAGTTCTTC
v_call: TRBV3-1; clone_size: few; d_call: -; j_call: TRBJ1-4; cdr3_aa: CASSPGGADEKLFF; cdr3_nt: TGTGCCAGCAGCCCGGGGGGCGCGGATGAAAAACTGTTTTTT
v_call: TRBV11-2; clone_size: -; d_call: TRBD1; j_call: TRBJ2-7; cdr3_aa: CASSLDLRGGEYEQYF; cdr3_nt: TGTGCCAGCAGCTTAGATCTAAGAGGGGGCGAGTACGAGCAGTACTTC
v_call: TRBV12-3/TRBV12-4; clone_size: -; d_call: -; j_call: TRBJ2-5; cdr3_aa: CASSLRGIETQYF; cdr3_nt: TGTGCCAGCAGCCTAAGGGGCATCGAGACCCAGTACTTC
v_call: TRBV13; clone_size: few; d_call: -; j_call: TRBJ1-1; cdr3_aa: CASKSRGNSPPDPEAFF; cdr3_nt: TGTGCCAGCAAATCTCGGGGTAACAGTCCCCCCGACCCTGAAGCTTTCTTT
v_call: TRBV20-1; clone_size: few; d_call: TRBD1; j_call: TRBJ2-7; cdr3_aa: CSARVPGGYEQYF; cdr3_nt: TGCAGTGCTAGAGTCCCAGGGGGCTACGAGCAGTACTTC
v_call: TRBV12-3/TRBV12-4; clone_size: once; d_call: -; j_call: TRBJ2-7; cdr3_aa: CASSFAGSGSYEQYF; cdr3_nt: TGTGCCAGCAGTTTCGCCGGATCGGGATCGTACGAGCAGTACTTC
v_call: TRBV7-9; clone_size: few; d_call: TRBD1; j_call: TRBJ1-1; cdr3_aa: CASSLGQGIAEAFF; cdr3_nt: TGTGCCAGCAGCTTAGGACAGGGTATCGCTGAAGCTTTCTTT
v_call: TRBV6-2/TRBV6-3; clone_size: -; d_call: TRBD1; j_call: TRBJ2-1; cdr3_aa: CASRGFWDRGSNEQFF; cdr3_nt: TGTGCCAGCAGGGGGTTCTGGGACAGGGGAAGCAATGAGCAGTTCTTC
v_call: TRBV27; clone_size: -; d_call: -; j_call: TRBJ1-4; cdr3_aa: CASSLIGQGNLKLFF; cdr3_nt: TGTGCCAGCAGTTTAATAGGGCAGGGGAATTTGAAACTGTTTTTT
v_call: TRBV13; clone_size: -; d_call: TRBD1; j_call: TRBJ1-2; cdr3_aa: CASSHPTGGEIYGYTF; cdr3_nt: TGTGCCAGCAGCCACCCCACAGGGGGCGAGATCTATGGCTACACCTTC
v_call: TRBV7-2; clone_size: -; d_call: -; j_call: TRBJ2-2; cdr3_aa: CASSLKGSGELFF; cdr3_nt: TGTGCCAGCAGCTTAAAGGGTTCCGGGGAGCTGTTTTTT
v_call: TRBV5-1; clone_size: few; d_call: -; j_call: TRBJ1-2; cdr3_aa: CASSLGRDNYGYTF; cdr3_nt: TGCGCCAGCAGCTTGGGGAGGGATAACTATGGCTACACCTTC
v_call: TRBV7-3; clone_size: few; d_call: -; j_call: TRBJ2-7; cdr3_aa: CASSPIALYEQYF; cdr3_nt: TGTGCCAGCAGCCCTATCGCCCTTTACGAGCAGTACTTC
v_call: TRBV2; clone_size: few; d_call: TRBD2; j_call: TRBJ2-1; cdr3_aa: CASRLAGGNEQFF; cdr3_nt: TGTGCCAGCAGGCTAGCGGGAGGCAATGAGCAGTTCTTC
v_call: TRBV12-3/TRBV12-4; clone_size: -; d_call: -; j_call: TRBJ1-3; cdr3_aa: CASKGVPGNTIYF; cdr3_nt: TGTGCCAGCAAGGGAGTGCCGGGAAACACCATATATTTT
v_call: TRBV21-1; clone_size: -; d_call: -; j_call: TRBJ2-7; cdr3_aa: CASSTPGQGSKTRSSYEQYF; cdr3_nt: TGTGCCAGCAGCACACCGGGACAGGGGTCGAAGACACGGAGCTCCTACGAGCAGTACTTC
v_call: TRBV7-2; clone_size: few; d_call: TRBD1; j_call: TRBJ2-2; cdr3_aa: CASSLVRGLIGELFF; cdr3_nt: TGTGCCAGCAGCTTAGTTAGGGGGCTGATCGGGGAGCTGTTTTTT
v_call: TRBV2; clone_size: few; d_call: TRBD1; j_call: TRBJ2-1; cdr3_aa: CASRRTGSDNEQFF; cdr3_nt: TGTGCCAGCAGGCGGACAGGGAGCGACAATGAGCAGTTCTTC
v_call: TRBV20-1; clone_size: -; d_call: -; j_call: TRBJ2-7; cdr3_aa: CSAGWGGGYEQYF; cdr3_nt: TGCAGTGCCGGATGGGGGGGCGGCTACGAGCAGTACTTC
v_call: TRBV21-1; clone_size: -; d_call: -; j_call: TRBJ2-7; cdr3_aa: CASSKSGSSSYEQYF; cdr3_nt: TGTGCCAGCAGCAAAAGCGGGAGTTCTTCCTACGAGCAGTACTTC
v_call: TRBV6-5; clone_size: many; d_call: -; j_call: TRBJ2-1; cdr3_aa: CASSYLAGYGGNEQFF; cdr3_nt: TGTGCCAGCAGTTACCTAGCTGGGTATGGTGGCAATGAGCAGTTCTTC
v_call: TRBV3-1; clone_size: few; d_call: TRBD2; j_call: TRBJ2-2; cdr3_aa: CASSPWLAGVANGELFF; cdr3_nt: TGTGCCAGCAGCCCTTGGCTAGCGGGAGTAGCTAACGGGGAGCTGTTTTTT
v_call: TRBV6-2/TRBV6-3; clone_size: -; d_call: TRBD1; j_call: TRBJ2-7; cdr3_aa: CASSYGTGGSSYEQYF; cdr3_nt: TGTGCCAGCAGTTACGGGACAGGGGGGAGCTCCTACGAGCAGTACTTC
v_call: TRBV28; clone_size: few; d_call: -; j_call: TRBJ2-7; cdr3_aa: CATQPAGTTSF; cdr3_nt: TGTGCCACTCAACCTGCGGGGACAACTAGCTTC
v_call: TRBV7-6; clone_size: few; d_call: -; j_call: TRBJ2-7; cdr3_aa: CASSSEAYEQYF; cdr3_nt: TGTGCCAGCAGCTCCGAGGCCTACGAGCAGTACTTC
v_call: TRBV5-1; clone_size: -; d_call: TRBD1; j_call: TRBJ2-3; cdr3_aa: CASSLWKPGQGRTDTQYF; cdr3_nt: TGCGCCAGCAGCTTGTGGAAACCGGGACAGGGGAGGACAGATACGCAGTATTTT
v_call: TRBV12-3/TRBV12-4; clone_size: -; d_call: -; j_call: TRBJ1-4; cdr3_aa: CASSHPRDTFLLGGNEKLFF; cdr3_nt: TGTGCCAGCAGCCACCCCCGGGACACTTTTCTTCTGGGGGGAAATGAAAAACTGTTTTTT
v_call: TRBV9; clone_size: -; d_call: -; j_call: TRBJ2-5; cdr3_aa: CASSVGVQSTQYF; cdr3_nt: TGTGCCAGCAGCGTAGGTGTCCAAAGCACCCAGTACTTC
v_call: TRBV7-8; clone_size: few; d_call: -; j_call: TRBJ2-2; cdr3_aa: CASSSNRQNTGELFF; cdr3_nt: TGTGCCAGCAGCAGCAACCGGCAGAACACCGGGGAGCTGTTTTTT
v_call: TRBV11-3; clone_size: -; d_call: -; j_call: TRBJ2-1; cdr3_aa: CASSPPVVGHEQFF; cdr3_nt: TGTGCCAGCAGCCCGCCCGTGGTAGGCCATGAGCAGTTCTTC
v_call: TRBV19; clone_size: few; d_call: -; j_call: TRBJ1-5; cdr3_aa: CASSMWRDDQPQHF; cdr3_nt: TGTGCCAGTAGTATGTGGAGGGACGATCAGCCCCAGCATTTT
v_call: TRBV29-1; clone_size: once; d_call: -; j_call: TRBJ1-2; cdr3_aa: CSVGTSDGYTF; cdr3_nt: TGCAGCGTGGGGACTTCAGATGGCTACACCTTC
v_call: TRBV4-1; clone_size: -; d_call: -; j_call: TRBJ2-2; cdr3_aa: CASSQGPTVNTGELFF; cdr3_nt: TGCGCCAGCAGCCAAGGGCCAACGGTTAACACCGGGGAGCTGTTTTTT
v_call: TRBV5-1; clone_size: -; d_call: -; j_call: TRBJ2-5; cdr3_aa: CASSLNTVGDQETQYF; cdr3_nt: TGCGCCAGCAGCCTGAATACAGTGGGGGATCAAGAGACCCAGTACTTC